The next 17 T cell receptor beta chains were all read from a single sample in a study of shared clonotypes between healthy human individuals. Sequencing used immunoSEQ multiplex PCR; TCRdb keeps in-frame clones, though not all of them. The data hold just over 2,000,000 clones, with roughly 94% observed a single time. Sequencing was done on a sample of naive CD4+ T cells sorted from blood. Subset specified: CD45RA+ positively selected. Receptor source: a young man in good health.

To note about this clone: The sample contains more than one DNA sequence encoding this CDR3. V is TRBV6-5 and J is TRBJ1-1; D is perhaps TRBD1 (5 bases). Germline CDR1 and CDR2: MNHEY and SVGAGI. V was clipped by 0 bases and J by 4 bases, with 9 bases between them. The CDR3 sequence is 14 residues long. The chain's CDR3 is CASSYSGVGTEAFF. The CDR3 DNA reads TGTGCCAGCAGTTACTCGGGGGTTGGCACTGAAGCTTTCTTT.

CDR3 sequence reads: CASRLGGNQPQHF. CDR3 bases: TGTGCCAGCAGACTAGGGGGGAATCAGCCCCAGCATTTT. The chain couples TRBV7-2 to TRBJ1-5, with D possibly TRBD1 on 6 matching bases. Trimming cost V 6 bases and J 4 bases, with 10 bases left between them. Germline V lookup: CDR1 SGHTA, CDR2 FQGNSA. CDR3 length: 13 amino acids.

V is TRBV11-2 and J is TRBJ1-6; D may be TRBD1 (6 bases). Germline-derived CDR1 and CDR2 are SGHAT and FQNNGV. Trimming stripped 5 bases from V and 10 bases from J, with 24 bases between. The CDR3 is made up of 17 amino acids. CDR3 coding DNA: TGTGCCAGCAGCCCGGGCTGGGGAACAGGGAAAGGATCACCCCTCCACTTT. Translation gives CASSPGWGTGKGSPLHF.

The CDR3: CASSYSGTGARVAQHF. The CDR3 DNA reads as TGTGCCAGCAGTTACTCTGGGACAGGGGCGCGCGTGGCCCAGCATTTT. The rearrangement links TRBV6-5 to TRBJ1-5, with 10 bases matching TRBD1. The V gene end was trimmed by 0 bases and the J gene end by 11 bases; junction bases not matched to a gene: 10. The germline CDR1 and CDR2 sequences are MNHEY and SVGAGI. The CDR3 covers 16 residues.

The chain is built from TRBV2 and TRBJ2-7; no reliable D call. Germline CDR1 is SNHLY and CDR2 is FYNNEI. The V end lost 6 bases, the J end lost 3 bases, and 12 bases lay between the germline ends. This CDR3 spans 13 amino acids. The CDR3, as DNA: TGTGCCAGCAGGACGGACCTCATCTACGAGCAGTACTTC. Protein: CASRTDLIYEQYF. The complete variable domain, with remaining parts taken from reference TRBV2 and TRBJ2-7, reads EPEVTQTPSHQVTQMGQEVILRCVPISNHLYFYWYRQILGQKVEFLVSFYNNEISEKSEIFDDQFSVERPDGSNFTLKIRSTKLEDSAMYFCASRTDLIYEQYFGPGTRLTVT.

The chain combines TRBV28 with TRBJ1-1; possibly TRBD1 for D (6 bases). Trimming took 10 bases from V and 11 from J, leaving 23 bases between them. Germline CDR1 and CDR2: MDHEN and SYDVKM. This CDR3 is 13 amino acids long. DNA of the CDR3: TGTGCCACCAGAGGGGGGGGGAATAGTAGGGCTTTCTTT. Translated, it gives CATRGGGNSRAFF.

As for this clone: Its ends do not fully match the called genes, so a read error is possible. The CDR3: CASSEERGGWNEQFF. CDR3 DNA sequence: TGTGCCAGCAGCGAAGAGCGGGGGGGATGGAATGAGCAGTTCTTC. The rearrangement uses TRBV2 and TRBJ2-1, with 10 bases matching TRBD2. CDR1 and CDR2 from the germline V gene are SNHLY and FYNNEI. CDR3 size: 15 residues. The variable domain in full, with the rest retrieved from reference TRBV2 and TRBJ2-1, is EPEVTQTPSHQVTQMGQEVILRCVPISNHLYFYWYRQILGQKVEFLVSFYNNEISEKSEIFDDQFSVERPDGSNFTLKIRSTKLEDSAMYFCASSEERGGWNEQFFGPGTRLTVL.

As concerns this clone: The junction departs from the called germline gene at one end, perhaps through a read error. The rearrangement uses TRBV7-7 and TRBJ2-7; 10 bases are shared with TRBD2. Germline CDR1 is SSHAT and CDR2 is FNYEAQ (reference sequence). The CDR3 runs 14 residues. CDR3 protein: CASSPGLAANEQYF. CDR3 in DNA: TGTGCTAGCAGCCCCGGACTAGCGGCAAACGAGCAGTACTTC.

The chain is built from TRBV9 and TRBJ1-1; D is unresolved. This CDR3 spans 13 amino acids. The germline gives CDR1 SGDLS, CDR2 YYNGEE. Trimming pared 4 bases from V and 4 bases from J, leaving 11 bases between. The CDR3 DNA reads TGTGCCAGCAGCCCCTCGAGTGCCACTGAAGCTTTCTTT. The encoded protein is CASSPSSATEAFF.

The V call is TRBV19, the J call TRBJ1-2; D gene uncertain. The V and J ends lost 5 bases and 1 base respectively, with 8 bases between them. The CDR3 runs 13 residues. Germline CDR1 is LNHDA and CDR2 is SQIVND (reference sequence). CDR3 region: CASSVDGNYGYTF. CDR3 nucleotides: TGTGCCAGTAGTGTGGACGGTAACTATGGCTACACCTTC.

The gene calls are TRBV5-3 and TRBJ2-1; 7 bases align to TRBD2. TRBV5-3 is treated as an ORF (open reading frame) with a function not yet certain. The CDR3 consists of 14 residues. Losses at the gene ends were 5 bases for V and 7 bases for J; bases not matched to a gene: 9. The CDR3 DNA is TGTGCCAGAAGTTGGGGAGGGCCCATTAATGAGCAGTTCTTC. It codes for CARSWGGPINEQFF.

This rearrangement joins TRBV18 to TRBJ1-5, with D unresolved. Germline assignment: CDR1 KGHSH and CDR2 LQKENI. The CDR3 runs to 13 residues. The V gene lost 2 bases and the J gene lost 7 bases, with 9 bases spanning the gap. The DNA for the CDR3 is TGTGCCAGCTCACCATCTCAGGCACAGCCCCAGCATTTT. Translated: CASSPSQAQPQHF.

The V and J genes are TRBV5-1 and TRBJ2-5; a possible D gene is TRBD1 (6 bases). The CDR3 consists of 14 residues. V was pared by 1 base and J by 1 base, with 8 bases between. The germline V gene has CDR1 SGHRS and CDR2 YFSETQ. CDR3 sequence (DNA): TGCGCCAGCAGCTTGTTACAGGGCCAAGAGACCCAGTACTTC. Its protein is CASSLLQGQETQYF.

As concerns this clone: The sample has other DNA sequences that encode this CDR3 too. The chain links TRBV5-4 to TRBJ2-7; 13 bases fit TRBD2. V dropped 4 bases and J dropped 1; count of bases not matched to a gene: 2. Germline V lookup: CDR1 SGHNT, CDR2 YYREEE (reference sequence). The CDR3 runs to 15 residues. The CDR3 DNA reads as TGTGCCAGCAGCCTGGGACTAGCGGGGTCCTACGAGCAGTACTTC. Translating it yields CASSLGLAGSYEQYF. The complete variable domain, with remaining parts taken from reference TRBV5-4 and TRBJ2-7, reads ETGVTQSPTHLIKTRGQQVTLRCSSQSGHNTVSWYQQALGQGPQFIFQYYREEENGRGNFPPRFSGLQFPNYSSELNVNALELDDSALYLCASSLGLAGSYEQYFGPGTRLTVT.

This chain joins TRBV6-1 and TRBJ2-3; D gene ambiguous. In germline, CDR1 is MNHNS, CDR2 SASEGT. The CDR3 extends over 13 amino acids. Trimming pared 8 bases from V and 2 bases from J, leaving 11 bases between. CDR3 DNA sequence: TGTGCCAGCTTTTGGACCAACACAGATACGCAGTATTTT. Its protein is CASFWTNTDTQYF.

The V gene is TRBV4-3, the J gene TRBJ2-7; 8 bases align to TRBD1. The CDR3 loop spans 15 amino acids. V dropped 1 base and J dropped 0; count of bases not matched to a gene: 2. Germline CDR1 reads LGHNA; CDR2 reads YSLEER. This CDR3 is CASSQGGTGSYEQYF. CDR3 bases: TGCGCCAGCAGCCAAGGCGGGACAGGCTCCTACGAGCAGTACTTC.

This chain joins TRBV11-2 and TRBJ2-3; 7 nucleotides agree with TRBD2. Germline CDR1 SGHAT, CDR2 FQNNGV. J was trimmed by 1 base and V by 0 bases; bases with no gene match: 7. The CDR3 covers 17 residues. This CDR3 is CASSLEVELAGTDTQYF. DNA for the CDR3: TGTGCCAGCAGCTTAGAGGTCGAGCTAGCGGGCACAGATACGCAGTATTTT.